This TCR beta chain derives from a study of blood T cell repertoires in COVID-19. Profiled with immunoSEQ multiplex PCR; TCRdb holds only in-frame clones, not every one. The sample lists 35,000 to 45,000 clones; 75% to 90% were seen once. There are a few counts of this clone. From germline, CDR1 is MGHRA and CDR2 YSYEKL. Losses at the gene ends were 4 bases for V and 8 bases for J; bases not matched to a gene: 9. The CDR3 length is 16 residues. The sequence came from a man between 60 and 75 years old with acute or convalescent COVID-19. This chain connects TRBV4-1 to TRBJ1-4; the match to TRBD1 covers 11 bases. Sequencing input: peripheral blood. CDR3 in amino acids: CASSPSGDRGEEKLFF. DNA of the CDR3: TGCGCCAGCAGCCCATCCGGGGACAGGGGGGAAGAAAAACTGTTTTTT.